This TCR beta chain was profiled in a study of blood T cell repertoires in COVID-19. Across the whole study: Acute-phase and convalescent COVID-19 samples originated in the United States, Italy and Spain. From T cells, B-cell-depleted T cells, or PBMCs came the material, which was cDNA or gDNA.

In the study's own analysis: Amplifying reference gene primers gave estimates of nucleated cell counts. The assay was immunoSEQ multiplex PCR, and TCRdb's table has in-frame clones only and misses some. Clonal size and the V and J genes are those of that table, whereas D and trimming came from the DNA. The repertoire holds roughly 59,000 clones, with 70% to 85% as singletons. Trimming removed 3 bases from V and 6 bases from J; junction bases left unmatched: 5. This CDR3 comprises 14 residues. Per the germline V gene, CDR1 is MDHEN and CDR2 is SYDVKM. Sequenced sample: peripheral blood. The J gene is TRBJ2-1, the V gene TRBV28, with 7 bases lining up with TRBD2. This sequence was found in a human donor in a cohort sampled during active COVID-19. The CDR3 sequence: CASSLRELGNEQFF. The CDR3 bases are TGTGCCAGCAGTTTGCGGGAGCTAGGCAATGAGCAGTTCTTC.